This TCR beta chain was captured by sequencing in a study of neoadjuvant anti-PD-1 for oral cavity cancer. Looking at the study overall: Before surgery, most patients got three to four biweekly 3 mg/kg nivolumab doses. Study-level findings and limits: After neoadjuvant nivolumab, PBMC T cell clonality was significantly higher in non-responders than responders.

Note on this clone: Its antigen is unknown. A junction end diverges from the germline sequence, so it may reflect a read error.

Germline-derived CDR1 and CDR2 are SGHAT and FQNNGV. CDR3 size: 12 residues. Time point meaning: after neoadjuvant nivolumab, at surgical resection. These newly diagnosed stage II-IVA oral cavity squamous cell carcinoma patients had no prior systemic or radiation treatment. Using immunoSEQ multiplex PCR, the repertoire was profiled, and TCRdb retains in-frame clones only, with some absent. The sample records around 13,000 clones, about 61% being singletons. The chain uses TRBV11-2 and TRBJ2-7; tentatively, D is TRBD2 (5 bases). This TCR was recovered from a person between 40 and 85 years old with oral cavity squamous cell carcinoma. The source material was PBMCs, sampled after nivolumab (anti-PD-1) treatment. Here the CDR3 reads CASSLNMRVWNF. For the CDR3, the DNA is TGTGCCAGCAGCCTTAACATGAGGGTATGGAACTTC.